This is a list of T cell receptor beta chains from one sample in a study of shared clonotypes between healthy human individuals. Using immunoSEQ multiplex PCR, the repertoire was profiled, and TCRdb retains in-frame clones only, with some absent. The sample yields under 150,000 clones, more than 65% seen once. Sequencing was carried out using memory CD8+ T cells sorted from blood. The receptors were gathered from a woman aged 25 to 45 in good health. CDR3s include the opening cysteine and the closing phenylalanine or tryptophan. The D gene is left open where the match is weak. The size entry is marked missing in some rows and otherwise reads once, few, many or a size class.

CDR3aa	CDR3nt	v_gene	j_gene	abundance	d_gene
CASGPDLTYEQYF	TGTGCCAGCGGGCCGGACCTTACCTACGAGCAGTACTTC	TRBV27	TRBJ2-7	few	-
CASSLVAEANSYEQYF	TGTGCCAGCAGTCTGGTTGCGGAGGCCAACTCCTACGAGCAGTACTTC	TRBV27	TRBJ2-7	-	-
CASSNGMGHGELFF	TGTGCCAGTAGTAATGGAATGGGGCATGGTGAACTGTTTTTT	TRBV19	TRBJ1-4	-	-
CASSLLGALSTEAFF	TGCGCCAGCAGCTTGCTAGGGGCCTTGAGCACTGAAGCTTTCTTT	TRBV5-1	TRBJ1-1	-	-
CASSETGNTEAFF	TGCGCCAGCAGTGAGACCGGGAACACTGAAGCTTTCTTT	TRBV10-1	TRBJ1-1	few	-
CASSGQGAYEQYF	TGTGCCAGCAGTGGACAGGGGGCCTACGAGCAGTACTTC	TRBV25-1	TRBJ2-7	-	TRBD1
CSAGLNTEAFF	TGCAGCGCGGGACTCAACACTGAAGCTTTCTTT	TRBV29-1	TRBJ1-1	-	-
CASSRWGADNQPQHF	TGTGCCAGTAGTAGGTGGGGGGCAGACAATCAGCCCCAGCATTTT	TRBV19	TRBJ1-5	many	-
CASSAQSRTGELFF	TGTGCCAGCAGCGCTCAGAGCCGGACCGGGGAGCTGTTTTTT	TRBV9	TRBJ2-2	-	-
CASSVAGGSDEQFF	TGTGCCAGCAGCGTAGCGGGAGGGAGCGATGAGCAGTTCTTC	TRBV9	TRBJ2-1	-	TRBD2
CASSFSSGNNEQFF	TGCGCCAGCAGCTTTTCTAGCGGTAACAATGAGCAGTTCTTC	TRBV5-1	TRBJ2-1	-	TRBD2
CASSPPRGDIQYF	TGTGCCAGCAGCCCGCCCCGGGGGGACATTCAGTACTTC	TRBV13	TRBJ2-4	-	TRBD2
CASSLHAGEPEQFF	TGTGCCAGCAGCTTACATGCAGGGGAACCCGAGCAGTTCTTC	TRBV7-9	TRBJ2-1	-	-
CASSENLQGADGYTF	TGTGCCAGCAGTGAAAATTTACAGGGAGCAGATGGCTACACCTTC	TRBV2	TRBJ1-2	-	-
CASSYGGGGTDTQYF	TGTGCCAGTTCTTACGGGGGAGGGGGCACAGATACGCAGTATTTT	TRBV9	TRBJ2-3	once	TRBD2
CASNLGNYGYTF	TGCGCCAGCAATCTGGGGAACTATGGCTACACCTTC	TRBV10-2	TRBJ1-2	-	-
CAWSGTGTGELFF	TGTGCCTGGAGCGGCACAGGGACCGGGGAGCTGTTTTTT	TRBV30	TRBJ2-2	-	-
CASLTGIHTGELFF	TGTGCCAGCTTGACAGGGATCCACACCGGGGAGCTGTTTTTT	TRBV6-1	TRBJ2-2	many	TRBD1
CASSKGTSGVRMKQYF	TGTGCCAGCAGCAAGGGGACTAGCGGGGTTCGTATGAAGCAGTACTTC	TRBV21-1	TRBJ2-7	few	-
CASSLTKNTEAFF	TGCGCCAGCAGCTTGACGAAGAACACTGAAGCTTTCTTT	TRBV5-1	TRBJ1-1	-	-
CASSPYGTGVPPAEQYF	TGTGCCAGCTCACCATATGGGACAGGGGTCCCTCCGGCCGAGCAGTACTTC	TRBV18	TRBJ2-7	-	TRBD1
CASRPTVRIYGYTF	TGTGCCAGTAGACCAACAGTGAGAATATATGGCTACACCTTC	TRBV19	TRBJ1-2	few	-
CASSKKNLAGEVISGEQYF	TGTGCCAGCAGCAAAAAGAATCTAGCGGGAGAAGTAATCTCGGGGGAGCAGTACTTC	TRBV21-1	TRBJ2-5	-	-
CASTLGQGYTEAFF	TGTGCCAGTACCCTCGGACAGGGATACACTGAAGCTTTCTTT	TRBV19	TRBJ1-1	-	TRBD1
CASSPGDRGYNEQFF	TGTGCCAGCTCACCGGGGGACAGGGGCTACAATGAGCAGTTCTTC	TRBV18	TRBJ2-1	-	TRBD1
CSVGSGEDNEQFF	TGCAGCGTTGGGTCGGGAGAGGACAATGAGCAGTTCTTC	TRBV29-1	TRBJ2-1	-	-
CASSLLGLALKYNEQFF	TGTGCCAGCAGCTTATTGGGACTAGCGCTAAAGTACAATGAGCAGTTCTTC	TRBV7-9	TRBJ2-1	-	TRBD2
CASSPGLSEQYF	TGTGCCAGCAGCCCGGGATTGAGCGAGCAGTACTTC	TRBV7-9	TRBJ2-7	-	-
CASSSRDRTFTDTQYF	TGTGCCAGCAGTTCCCGGGACAGGACATTCACAGATACGCAGTATTTT	TRBV28	TRBJ2-3	-	TRBD1
CASSELTGRTEAFF	TGTGCCAGCAGTGAATTAACAGGGCGAACTGAAGCTTTCTTT	TRBV25-1	TRBJ1-1	-	-
CSAAGTSGTFEREQYF	TGCAGCGCCGCCGGGACTAGCGGGACCTTCGAGCGCGAGCAGTACTTC	TRBV29-1	TRBJ2-7	-	TRBD2
CASSVTGGTANEKLFF	TGTGCCAGCAGTGTTACAGGGGGCACGGCTAATGAAAAACTGTTTTTT	TRBV6-4	TRBJ1-4	few	TRBD1
CSVSQGLSYEQYF	TGCAGCGTTAGTCAGGGGTTATCCTACGAGCAGTACTTC	TRBV29-1	TRBJ2-7	-	-
CASTPQATAATNEKLFF	TGTGCCAGCACCCCACAGGCGACAGCAGCAACTAATGAAAAACTGTTTTTT	TRBV28	TRBJ1-4	-	-
CASTPGQGRANYGYTF	TGTGCCAGCACCCCGGGACAGGGTAGAGCTAACTATGGCTACACCTTC	TRBV13	TRBJ1-2	few	TRBD1
CASSVWTGLVNYGYTF	TGTGCCAGTAGTGTGTGGACAGGCTTGGTTAACTATGGCTACACCTTC	TRBV19	TRBJ1-2	-	TRBD1
CASSLFLNEQFF	TGTGCCAGCAGTCTCTTCTTGAATGAGCAGTTCTTC	TRBV28	TRBJ2-1	-	-
CASNDRENYGYTF	TGTGCCAGCAATGACAGGGAGAACTATGGCTACACCTTC	TRBV6-1	TRBJ1-2	-	TRBD1
CATSSSYEQYF	TGTGCCACCAGTTCCTCCTACGAGCAGTACTTC	TRBV6-4	TRBJ2-7	-	-
CASGRGFYGYTF	TGTGCCAGCGGTCGGGGCTTCTATGGCTACACCTTC	TRBV6-1	TRBJ1-2	-	-
CASSVEQGDNEQFF	TGTGCCAGCAGCGTGGAACAGGGTGACAATGAGCAGTTCTTC	TRBV9	TRBJ2-1	-	-
CAWSVRINYGYTF	TGTGCCTGGAGTGTACGGATTAACTATGGCTACACCTTC	TRBV30	TRBJ1-2	-	-
CASSRNRFISGNTIYF	TGTGCCAGCAGCAGAAACCGATTTATCTCTGGAAACACCATATATTTT	TRBV9	TRBJ1-3	-	-
CSVEVVSRDTEAFF	TGCAGCGTTGAAGTGGTATCGAGAGACACTGAAGCTTTCTTT	TRBV29-1	TRBJ1-1	once	-
CASSDTGGGYEQYF	TGTGCCAGCAGTGACACGGGTGGGGGTTACGAGCAGTACTTC	TRBV6-4	TRBJ2-7	-	-
CASSQGAGEVDTQYF	TGTGCCAGCAGCCAAGGGGCGGGAGAGGTAGATACGCAGTATTTT	TRBV4-2	TRBJ2-3	medium-sized	TRBD2
CASSLELSGSSYEQYF	TGTGCCAGCAGCTTAGAGCTTAGCGGGAGCTCCTACGAGCAGTACTTC	TRBV7-6	TRBJ2-7	-	TRBD2
CSVAGTSYEQYF	TGCAGCGTCGCCGGGACCTCCTACGAGCAGTACTTC	TRBV29-1	TRBJ2-7	few	-
CASSGARNTGELFF	TGCGCCAGCAGTGGGGCGAGGAACACCGGGGAGCTGTTTTTT	TRBV10-1	TRBJ2-2	-	-
CASTGLAGEKKTWNEQFF	TGCGCCAGCACCGGACTAGCGGGAGAGAAAAAAACTTGGAATGAGCAGTTCTTC	TRBV4-1	TRBJ2-1	-	TRBD2
CAMSTGYYEQYF	TGTGCCATGTCGACAGGGTATTACGAGCAGTACTTC	TRBV25-1	TRBJ2-7	-	TRBD1
CASSQTGIVYEQYF	TGTGCCAGTAGCCAAACAGGGATAGTCTACGAGCAGTACTTC	TRBV19	TRBJ2-7	-	-
CASSSSSLTSGRVDEQYF	TGTGCCAGCAGTTCGTCCTCTTTGACTAGCGGGAGAGTAGACGAGCAGTACTTC	TRBV28	TRBJ2-7	-	TRBD2
CASSYSRGQYQHF	TGTGCCAGCAGTTATAGCCGGGGACAGTACCAGCATTTT	TRBV6-5	TRBJ1-5	-	TRBD1
CASSIGFGDIHQPQHF	TGTGCCAGTAGTATAGGGTTTGGGGACATCCATCAGCCCCAGCATTTT	TRBV19	TRBJ1-5	-	-
CASRGDFFYEQYF	TGTGCCAGCAGGGGGGACTTCTTCTACGAGCAGTACTTC	TRBV2	TRBJ2-7	-	-
CASSISGRAFEQFF	TGTGCCAGCAGTATAAGCGGGAGGGCCTTTGAGCAGTTCTTC	TRBV6-6	TRBJ2-1	once	TRBD2
CASSDWGHEQYF	TGTGCCAGCAGTGATTGGGGTCACGAGCAGTACTTC	TRBV6-1	TRBJ2-7	-	-
CASSQDEGNQPQHF	TGCGCCAGCAGCCAAGATGAGGGCAATCAGCCCCAGCATTTT	TRBV4-1	TRBJ1-5	few	-
CASSPPGAYEQYF	TGTGCCAGCAGCCCCCCCGGAGCCTACGAGCAGTACTTC	TRBV6-6	TRBJ2-7	-	-